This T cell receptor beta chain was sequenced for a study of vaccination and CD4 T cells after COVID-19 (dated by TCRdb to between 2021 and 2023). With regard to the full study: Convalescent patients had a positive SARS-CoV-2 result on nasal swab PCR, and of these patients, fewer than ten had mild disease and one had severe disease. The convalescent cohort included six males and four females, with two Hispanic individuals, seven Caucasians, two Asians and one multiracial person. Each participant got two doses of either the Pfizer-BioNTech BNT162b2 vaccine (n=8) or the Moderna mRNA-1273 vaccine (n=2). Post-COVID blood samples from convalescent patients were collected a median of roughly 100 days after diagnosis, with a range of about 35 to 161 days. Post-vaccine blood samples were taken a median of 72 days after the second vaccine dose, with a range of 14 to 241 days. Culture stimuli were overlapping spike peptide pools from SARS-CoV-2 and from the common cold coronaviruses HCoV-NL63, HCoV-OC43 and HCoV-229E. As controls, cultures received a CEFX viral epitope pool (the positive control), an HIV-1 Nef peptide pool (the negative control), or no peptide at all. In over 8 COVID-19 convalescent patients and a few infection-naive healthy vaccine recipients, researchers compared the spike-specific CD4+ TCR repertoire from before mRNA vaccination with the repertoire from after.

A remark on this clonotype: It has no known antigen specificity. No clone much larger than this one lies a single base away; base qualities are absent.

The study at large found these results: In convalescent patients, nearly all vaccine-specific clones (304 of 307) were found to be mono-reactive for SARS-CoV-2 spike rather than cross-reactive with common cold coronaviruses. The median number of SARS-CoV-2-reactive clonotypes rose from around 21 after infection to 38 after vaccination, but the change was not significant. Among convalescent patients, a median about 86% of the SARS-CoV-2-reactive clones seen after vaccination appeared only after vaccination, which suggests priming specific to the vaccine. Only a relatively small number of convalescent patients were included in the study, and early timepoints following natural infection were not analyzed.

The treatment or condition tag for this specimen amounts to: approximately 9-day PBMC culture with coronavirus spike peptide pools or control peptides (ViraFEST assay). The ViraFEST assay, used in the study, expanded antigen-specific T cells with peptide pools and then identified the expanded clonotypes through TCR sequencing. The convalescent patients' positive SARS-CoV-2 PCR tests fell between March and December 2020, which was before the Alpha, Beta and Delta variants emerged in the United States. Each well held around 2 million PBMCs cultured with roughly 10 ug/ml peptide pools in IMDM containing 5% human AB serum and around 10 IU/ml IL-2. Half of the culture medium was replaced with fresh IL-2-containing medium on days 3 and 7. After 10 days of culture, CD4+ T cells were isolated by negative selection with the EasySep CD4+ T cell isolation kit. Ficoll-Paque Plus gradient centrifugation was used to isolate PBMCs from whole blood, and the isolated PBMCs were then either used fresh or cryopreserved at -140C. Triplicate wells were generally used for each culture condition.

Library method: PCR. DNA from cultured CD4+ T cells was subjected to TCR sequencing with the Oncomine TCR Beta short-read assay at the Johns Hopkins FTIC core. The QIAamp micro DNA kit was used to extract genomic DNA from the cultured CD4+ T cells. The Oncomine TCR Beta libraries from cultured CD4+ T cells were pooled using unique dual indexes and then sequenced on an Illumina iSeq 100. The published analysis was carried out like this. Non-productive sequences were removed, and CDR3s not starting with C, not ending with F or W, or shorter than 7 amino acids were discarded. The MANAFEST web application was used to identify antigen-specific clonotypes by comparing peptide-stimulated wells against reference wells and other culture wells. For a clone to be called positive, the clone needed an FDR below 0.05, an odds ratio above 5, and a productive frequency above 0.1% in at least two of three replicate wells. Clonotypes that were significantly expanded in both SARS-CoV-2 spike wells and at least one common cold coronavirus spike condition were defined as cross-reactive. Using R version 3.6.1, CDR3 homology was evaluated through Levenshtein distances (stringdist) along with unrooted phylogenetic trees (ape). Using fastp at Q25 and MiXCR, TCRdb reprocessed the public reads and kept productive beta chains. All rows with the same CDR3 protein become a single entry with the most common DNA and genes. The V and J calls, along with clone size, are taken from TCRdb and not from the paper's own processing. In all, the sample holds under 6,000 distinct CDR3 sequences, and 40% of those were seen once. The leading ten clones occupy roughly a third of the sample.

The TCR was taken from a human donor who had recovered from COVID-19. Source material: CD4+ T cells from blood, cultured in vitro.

In nucleotide form, the sequence is TGCGCCAGCAGCCGTAGCGGGGGGGCGGTACAGTACTTC. It encodes CASSRSGGAVQYF. The chain links TRBV5-1 with TRBJ2-5, and 11 junction bases match TRBD2. From its cysteine to its phenylalanine, the CDR3 spans 13 amino acids. Here the CDR3 DNA is all that survives: 39 bases in frame from base 1. Here V drops 4 bases and J drops 11 bases, and the junction holds 7 bases not matched to any gene. As encoded in the germline V gene, CDR1 is SGHRS while CDR2 is YFSETQ.